A selection of T cell receptor beta chains follows, all from one sample in a study of blood T cell repertoires in COVID-19. Method: immunoSEQ multiplex PCR; TCRdb's copy keeps in-frame clones and lacks some. The repertoire holds some 200,000 clones, with approximately 88% as singletons. Sequencing was done on a sample of PBMCs or T cells enriched from blood (not recorded which). The receptors were sampled from a young woman who had recovered from COVID-19. Both conserved end residues are part of each CDR3. D genes are given only for firm matches. Clone size is shown for a subset of rows, as once, few, many or a class of expanded clone.

CDR3 DNA: TGCAGTGGCGCCGATTTTTATGGCTACACCTTC
CDR3 protein: CSGADFYGYTF
V gene: TRBV20-1
J gene: TRBJ1-2
D gene: .
clone size: .

CDR3 DNA: TGTGCCAGTAGTTCCCGACTGGGGACAGACGAGCAGTACTTC
CDR3 protein: CASSSRLGTDEQYF
V gene: TRBV19
J gene: TRBJ2-7
D gene: TRBD1
clone size: .

CDR3 DNA: TGTGCCAGCAGCCAAAGCCGGGATCAGCCCCAGCATTTT
CDR3 protein: CASSQSRDQPQHF
V gene: TRBV3-1/TRBV3-2
J gene: TRBJ1-5
D gene: .
clone size: once

CDR3 DNA: TGTGCCAGCAGTCCACAGAGTTACAATCAGCCCCAGCATTTT
CDR3 protein: CASSPQSYNQPQHF
V gene: TRBV28
J gene: TRBJ1-5
D gene: .
clone size: .

CDR3 DNA: TGTGCCTGGAGCAGGGATTCTTTGGTCTTAAACACCATATATTTT
CDR3 protein: CAWSRDSLVLNTIYF
V gene: TRBV30
J gene: TRBJ1-3
D gene: .
clone size: .

CDR3 DNA: TGTGCCAGCAGTTACTCGGCAGGGGGCTCCACAGATACGCAGTATTTT
CDR3 protein: CASSYSAGGSTDTQYF
V gene: TRBV6-5
J gene: TRBJ2-3
D gene: TRBD1
clone size: .

CDR3 DNA: TGCGCCAGCAGCTTCAACGGCTACGAGCAGTACTTC
CDR3 protein: CASSFNGYEQYF
V gene: TRBV5-1
J gene: TRBJ2-7
D gene: .
clone size: once

CDR3 DNA: TGTGCCAGCCGGCCACGACAGGATGGCTACACCTTC
CDR3 protein: CASRPRQDGYTF
V gene: TRBV28
J gene: TRBJ1-2
D gene: .
clone size: .

CDR3 DNA: TGTGCCAGCAGTTACGCCCAGACTGTGCTCTTC
CDR3 protein: CASSYAQTVLF
V gene: TRBV6-5
J gene: TRBJ1-2
D gene: .
clone size: .

CDR3 DNA: TGTGCCAGCAGTTCCTTATCCTACAATGAGCAGTTCTTC
CDR3 protein: CASSSLSYNEQFF
V gene: TRBV12-3/TRBV12-4
J gene: TRBJ2-1
D gene: .
clone size: .

CDR3 DNA: TGCGCCAGCAGTCAATCCGATATGCGGGACAGCCACTACAATGAGCAGTTCTTC
CDR3 protein: CASSQSDMRDSHYNEQFF
V gene: TRBV23-1
J gene: TRBJ2-1
D gene: .
clone size: .

CDR3 DNA: TGTGCCAGCAGCGAACCGGGACAGGGAGCAACTAATGAAAAACTGTTTTTT
CDR3 protein: CASSEPGQGATNEKLFF
V gene: TRBV11-3
J gene: TRBJ1-4
D gene: TRBD1
clone size: .

CDR3 DNA: TGTGCCAGCTCAGGACAGACAAACTATGGCTACACCTTC
CDR3 protein: CASSGQTNYGYTF
V gene: TRBV5-4
J gene: TRBJ1-2
D gene: .
clone size: .

CDR3 DNA: TGTGCCAGTAGATTTCTTCCAGCGATTGAGCAGTTCTTC
CDR3 protein: CASRFLPAIEQFF
V gene: TRBV19
J gene: TRBJ2-1
D gene: .
clone size: .

CDR3 DNA: TGTGCCTGGAGTGTAGACGATCTTCGAGCCGGGACACCATTGGGGACCCAGTACTTC
CDR3 protein: CAWSVDDLRAGTPLGTQYF
V gene: TRBV30
J gene: TRBJ2-5
D gene: .
clone size: .

CDR3 DNA: TGTGCCAGCAGTTTAGGTAGCGTACCGGACACCTTC
CDR3 protein: CASSLGSVPDTF
V gene: TRBV12-3/TRBV12-4
J gene: TRBJ1-2
D gene: .
clone size: .

CDR3 DNA: TGTGCCAGCATCGGGGACAGGGGTCTCTATGGCTACACCTTC
CDR3 protein: CASIGDRGLYGYTF
V gene: TRBV28
J gene: TRBJ1-2
D gene: TRBD1
clone size: .

CDR3 DNA: TGTGCCAGTAGTATGCAGGGGGCCTCCTATAATTCACCCCTCCACTTT
CDR3 protein: CASSMQGASYNSPLHF
V gene: TRBV19
J gene: TRBJ1-6
D gene: TRBD1
clone size: .

CDR3 DNA: TGTGCCAGCAGCTCAACAGGGGGTATCGGCAAAAACATTCAGTACTTC
CDR3 protein: CASSSTGGIGKNIQYF
V gene: TRBV14
J gene: TRBJ2-4
D gene: TRBD1
clone size: once

CDR3 DNA: TGTGCCAGCAGCTTGTCTGTCAGGGGTGGAGATACGCAGTATTTT
CDR3 protein: CASSLSVRGGDTQYF
V gene: TRBV5-5
J gene: TRBJ2-3
D gene: .
clone size: once

CDR3 DNA: TGTGCCAGCAGTTCCCGAACCGGGACAGGGGGGAAAGGCTACACCTTC
CDR3 protein: CASSSRTGTGGKGYTF
V gene: TRBV27
J gene: TRBJ1-2
D gene: TRBD1
clone size: .

CDR3 DNA: TGTGCCAGCAGCTCCCAGGAGAACACTGAAGCTTTCTTT
CDR3 protein: CASSSQENTEAFF
V gene: TRBV7-2
J gene: TRBJ1-1
D gene: .
clone size: once

CDR3 DNA: TGTGCCAGCAGTCGATCGGGACACTCGAATGAAGCTTTCTTT
CDR3 protein: CASSRSGHSNEAFF
V gene: TRBV27
J gene: TRBJ1-1
D gene: .
clone size: .

CDR3 DNA: TGCAGCGTTGATCGAGCTCTCTATGGCTACACCTTC
CDR3 protein: CSVDRALYGYTF
V gene: TRBV29-1
J gene: TRBJ1-2
D gene: .
clone size: .

CDR3 DNA: TGCGCCAGCAGCGGGACAGGGAGGGGCTCCTACAATGAGCAGTTCTTC
CDR3 protein: CASSGTGRGSYNEQFF
V gene: TRBV5-1
J gene: TRBJ2-1
D gene: TRBD1
clone size: .

CDR3 DNA: TGTGCCAGCAGTCCAGGCAGGGAAGTCGACGAGCAGTACTTC
CDR3 protein: CASSPGREVDEQYF
V gene: TRBV6-2/TRBV6-3
J gene: TRBJ2-7
D gene: .
clone size: .

CDR3 DNA: TGTGCCAGCAGTCCTCACCGGCGGGGGGGCCTCGCCGGGGAGCTGTTTTTT
CDR3 protein: CASSPHRRGGLAGELFF
V gene: TRBV6-6
J gene: TRBJ2-2
D gene: TRBD2
clone size: .

CDR3 DNA: TGTGCCAGCAGCTTAAAGCGGGGGGGTGTGATAAATGAGCAGTTCTTC
CDR3 protein: CASSLKRGGVINEQFF
V gene: TRBV13
J gene: TRBJ2-1
D gene: TRBD2
clone size: .

CDR3 DNA: TGTGCTAGTGCTAAATCCGGGACAGGGGATTCTAACTATGGCTACACCTTC
CDR3 protein: CASAKSGTGDSNYGYTF
V gene: TRBV12-5
J gene: TRBJ1-2
D gene: TRBD1
clone size: .

CDR3 DNA: TGCGCCAGCAGTTCCGGACAGGTCCCCGAAGCTTTCTTT
CDR3 protein: CASSSGQVPEAFF
V gene: TRBV5-1
J gene: TRBJ1-1
D gene: TRBD1
clone size: .

CDR3 DNA: TGCGCCAGCAGCCAGGGACAGGCTTATAGCAATCAGCCCCAGCATTTT
CDR3 protein: CASSQGQAYSNQPQHF
V gene: TRBV4-1
J gene: TRBJ1-5
D gene: TRBD1
clone size: .

CDR3 DNA: TGCGCCAGCAGCCAAGACGGACAGGGTCAGGATGGCTACACCTTC
CDR3 protein: CASSQDGQGQDGYTF
V gene: TRBV5-1
J gene: TRBJ1-2
D gene: TRBD1
clone size: .

CDR3 DNA: TGCAGCGCAACAGGGGGAGAAGACTATGGCTACACCTTC
CDR3 protein: CSATGGEDYGYTF
V gene: TRBV29-1
J gene: TRBJ1-2
D gene: TRBD1
clone size: .

CDR3 DNA: TGTGCCAGCAGGGCCACTAGCGGAGTTACCGGGGAGCTGTTTTTT
CDR3 protein: CASRATSGVTGELFF
V gene: TRBV6-5
J gene: TRBJ2-2
D gene: TRBD2
clone size: .

CDR3 DNA: TGTGCCAGCAGATCCGCAGGGGCCCCCTACGAGCAGTACTTC
CDR3 protein: CASRSAGAPYEQYF
V gene: TRBV27
J gene: TRBJ2-7
D gene: .
clone size: .

CDR3 DNA: TGTGCCAGCAGCCTGAACACCGGGACAGCAGGTTCACCCCTCCACTTT
CDR3 protein: CASSLNTGTAGSPLHF
V gene: TRBV5-5
J gene: TRBJ1-6
D gene: TRBD1
clone size: .

CDR3 DNA: TGCGCCAGCAGCTTGGCCAGGGACACTGAAGCTTTCTTT
CDR3 protein: CASSLARDTEAFF
V gene: TRBV5-1
J gene: TRBJ1-1
D gene: .
clone size: .

CDR3 DNA: TGTGCCAGTAGTATTTCTGGGGCAATCTATGGCTACACCTTC
CDR3 protein: CASSISGAIYGYTF
V gene: TRBV19
J gene: TRBJ1-2
D gene: .
clone size: .

CDR3 DNA: TGTGCCAGCAGCCCGGTGGGGAGTCCGAACACTGAAGCTTTCTTT
CDR3 protein: CASSPVGSPNTEAFF
V gene: TRBV14
J gene: TRBJ1-1
D gene: .
clone size: .

CDR3 DNA: TGTGCCAGCAGTTTAGCGCGGGTTAATGAAAAACTGTTTTTT
CDR3 protein: CASSLARVNEKLFF
V gene: TRBV28
J gene: TRBJ1-4
D gene: .
clone size: .

CDR3 DNA: TGTGCCAGCAGTTACCGTACGCGGGGGCGGAACACTGAAGCTTTCTTT
CDR3 protein: CASSYRTRGRNTEAFF
V gene: TRBV6-5
J gene: TRBJ1-1
D gene: .
clone size: .

CDR3 DNA: TGTGCCAGCAGCTTATCCCGGGGGGGGGCCGGGTACAATGAGCAGTTCTTC
CDR3 protein: CASSLSRGGAGYNEQFF
V gene: TRBV11-3
J gene: TRBJ2-1
D gene: TRBD2
clone size: .

CDR3 DNA: TGCGCCAGCAGCCCAGGGACAGGGCCAGAGACCCAGTACTTC
CDR3 protein: CASSPGTGPETQYF
V gene: TRBV5-1
J gene: TRBJ2-5
D gene: TRBD1
clone size: .

CDR3 DNA: TGTGCCAGCTCGGGACTCCAGAAAGAGACCCAGTACTTC
CDR3 protein: CASSGLQKETQYF
V gene: TRBV6-5
J gene: TRBJ2-5
D gene: .
clone size: .

CDR3 DNA: TGTGCCAGCCGGCGACAGGGGACCGCCCCTAATGAAAAACTGTTTTTT
CDR3 protein: CASRRQGTAPNEKLFF
V gene: TRBV2
J gene: TRBJ1-4
D gene: TRBD1
clone size: .

CDR3 DNA: TGTGCCAGCAGATCAGACAGATCCTACGAGCAGTACTTC
CDR3 protein: CASRSDRSYEQYF
V gene: TRBV12-3/TRBV12-4
J gene: TRBJ2-7
D gene: .
clone size: .

CDR3 DNA: TGTGCCAGCAGGGGACTTGGCCTCAATCAGCCCCAGCATTTT
CDR3 protein: CASRGLGLNQPQHF
V gene: TRBV28
J gene: TRBJ1-5
D gene: .
clone size: .

CDR3 DNA: TGTGCCAGTAGTATTCCCCAGGGGAACTATGGCTACACCTTC
CDR3 protein: CASSIPQGNYGYTF
V gene: TRBV19
J gene: TRBJ1-2
D gene: .
clone size: .

CDR3 DNA: TGCGCCAGCAGCGCGGGATGGGACAGCTTAAATGGCTACACCTTC
CDR3 protein: CASSAGWDSLNGYTF
V gene: TRBV5-1
J gene: TRBJ1-2
D gene: TRBD1
clone size: .

CDR3 DNA: TGTGCCAGCAGCTCCGGGACAGGGGGCTTGTACGAGCAGTACTTC
CDR3 protein: CASSSGTGGLYEQYF
V gene: TRBV13
J gene: TRBJ2-7
D gene: TRBD1
clone size: .

CDR3 DNA: TGTGCCAGCTCAACCGGGACAGGGGTTGGATACTCTGGAAACACCATATATTTT
CDR3 protein: CASSTGTGVGYSGNTIYF
V gene: TRBV18
J gene: TRBJ1-3
D gene: TRBD1
clone size: .

CDR3 DNA: TGTGCCATCAGTGATTTAGCGGGGGGGGCCTACAATGAGCAGTTCTTC
CDR3 protein: CAISDLAGGAYNEQFF
V gene: TRBV10-3
J gene: TRBJ2-1
D gene: TRBD2
clone size: .

CDR3 DNA: TGTGCCAGTAGTATAGGGACTAGGAACACTGAAGCTTTCTTT
CDR3 protein: CASSIGTRNTEAFF
V gene: TRBV19
J gene: TRBJ1-1
D gene: .
clone size: .

CDR3 DNA: TGCGCCAGCAGTGAGCTTGGACAGGGGATCAACGAGCAGTTCTTC
CDR3 protein: CASSELGQGINEQFF
V gene: TRBV10-1
J gene: TRBJ2-1
D gene: TRBD1
clone size: .

CDR3 DNA: TGTGCCAGCAGTTTGAGTCTCCTCAATGAGCAGTTCTTC
CDR3 protein: CASSLSLLNEQFF
V gene: TRBV27
J gene: TRBJ2-1
D gene: .
clone size: .

CDR3 DNA: TGTGCCAGCAGGGTTCGGGGCAATCAGCCCCAGCATTTT
CDR3 protein: CASRVRGNQPQHF
V gene: TRBV28
J gene: TRBJ1-5
D gene: .
clone size: few

CDR3 DNA: TGTGCCAGCAGCCATGCTAGCGGGGGGGCCGAGGCTACGCAGTATTTT
CDR3 protein: CASSHASGGAEATQYF
V gene: TRBV7-2
J gene: TRBJ2-3
D gene: TRBD2
clone size: .

CDR3 DNA: TGTGCCAGTAGTATCCGACAGGGGGCGGCTGAAGCTTTCTTT
CDR3 protein: CASSIRQGAAEAFF
V gene: TRBV19
J gene: TRBJ1-1
D gene: TRBD1
clone size: .

CDR3 DNA: TGTGCCAGCAAGCCTGACAGTTTCTATGGCTACACCTTC
CDR3 protein: CASKPDSFYGYTF
V gene: TRBV5-6
J gene: TRBJ1-2
D gene: .
clone size: .

CDR3 DNA: TGTGCCAGCAGCGCGGGACAGCCGAACACTGAAGCTTTCTTT
CDR3 protein: CASSAGQPNTEAFF
V gene: TRBV2
J gene: TRBJ1-1
D gene: TRBD1
clone size: .